This is a list of T cell receptor beta chains from one sample in a study of OX40 agonist ivuxolimab in advanced cancers. Profiling relied on immunoSEQ multiplex PCR, and the TCRdb table lists in-frame clones only, not all of them. The data show about 78,000 clones, around 94% seen once. The input for sequencing was CD4+ or CD8+ T cells sorted from blood, taken in a trial of the OX40 agonist ivuxolimab. These receptors were collected from an adult with an advanced solid tumor such as melanoma, head and neck, liver or kidney cancer. The CDR3 runs from the conserved cysteine through the conserved F or W. A D gene is named only where the DNA matches it firmly. For some rows the clone size is stated as once, few or many, or as a class when expanded; others skip it.

V	J	D	size	DNA	CDR3
TRBV28	TRBJ1-1	TRBD1	-	TGTGCCAGCACTCTCTCCTCCGGGACAGCGGTAGCTTTCTTT	CASTLSSGTAVAFF
TRBV28	TRBJ1-2	-	-	TGTGCCAGCAGTTTTGGACATTCCTATGGCTACACCTTC	CASSFGHSYGYTF
TRBV7-9	TRBJ1-6	-	-	TGTGCCAGCAGCTATGACCAAATTTCACCCCTCCACTTT	CASSYDQISPLHF
TRBV5-8	TRBJ2-6	-	once	TGTGCCAGCATCAAAAAGACAGGGAGGGGGGCCAACGTCCTGACTTTC	CASIKKTGRGANVLTF
TRBV15	TRBJ2-5	-	-	TGTGCCACCAGCAGAGACATGCAGCCCCAAGAGACCCAGTACTTC	CATSRDMQPQETQYF
TRBV19	TRBJ2-1	TRBD2	-	TGTGCCAGTAGTAGAGCGGGAGATTCATGGAATGAGCAGTTCTTC	CASSRAGDSWNEQFF
TRBV7-7	TRBJ1-1	-	few	TGTGCTAGCAGCTCACAAATGAACACTGAAGCTTTCTTT	CASSSQMNTEAFF
TRBV21-1	TRBJ2-7	-	-	TGTGCCAGCAGCCAAAGACTACACCACTACGAGCAGTACTTC	CASSQRLHHYEQYF
TRBV29-1	TRBJ1-4	TRBD1	-	TGCAGCGTTGCAGACAGGGCGAATGAAAAACTGTTTTTT	CSVADRANEKLFF
TRBV6-1	TRBJ2-7	-	once	TGTGCCAGCTCCCCTAGATCCCAAGTCTCCTACGAGCAGTACTTC	CASSPRSQVSYEQYF
TRBV2	TRBJ2-2	-	-	TGTGCCAGCCGGGGAGGAGATAACACCGGGGAGCTGTTTTTT	CASRGGDNTGELFF
TRBV7-8	TRBJ2-2	-	-	TGTGCCAGCAGCTTCGCCCCAGGGTTGTCCACCGGGGAGCTGTTTTTT	CASSFAPGLSTGELFF